The 32 T cell receptor beta chains below were found in one sample sequenced in a study of cytomegalovirus exposure and HLA in healthy donors. Primers included in the PCR were 60 Vbeta and 13 Jbeta primers. Repertoires were generated with immunoSEQ multiplex PCR, while TCRdb's copy carries only in-frame clones and drops some. The repertoire table contains 100,000 to 150,000 clones. What was sequenced was PBMCs. All receptors come from a man aged 35 to 55 in good health and CMV-seronegative.

The V and J genes are TRBV30 and TRBJ1-1; 8 bases align to TRBD1. Germline assignment: CDR1 GTSNPN and CDR2 SVGIG (reference sequence). V dropped 3 bases and J dropped 4; count of bases not matched to a gene: 4. The CDR3 sequence is 13 residues long. For the CDR3, the DNA is TGTGCCTGGAGCATTACAGGGGGCACTGAAGCTTTCTTT. Protein: CAWSITGGTEAFF.

The gene calls are TRBV11-3 and TRBJ2-1, with 11 bases fitting TRBD2. This CDR3 has 14 residues. Germline lookup yields CDR1 SGHNT and CDR2 YENEEA. V was pared by 4 bases and J by 12 bases, with 8 bases of the junction left unmatched. The chain's CDR3 is CASSSRVAGGRQFF. CDR3 nucleotide sequence: TGTGCCAGCAGCTCCCGGGTAGCGGGAGGGCGGCAGTTCTTC. The variable domain in full, with the rest retrieved from reference TRBV11-3 and TRBJ2-1, is EAGVVQSPRYKIIEKKQPVAFWCNPISGHNTLYWYLQNLGQGPELLIRYENEEAVDDSQLPKDRFSAERLKGVDSTLKIQPAELGDSAVYLCASSSRVAGGRQFFGPGTRLTVL.

The chain combines TRBV11-2 with TRBJ1-1, with unresolved D. The CDR3 loop spans 13 amino acids. The V gene lost 5 bases and the J gene lost 1 base, with 8 bases spanning the gap. Germline V gene sequence: CDR1 SGHAT, CDR2 FQNNGV. The CDR3 sequence: CASSGNRNTEAFF. CDR3 in DNA: TGTGCCAGCAGCGGCAACAGGAACACTGAAGCTTTCTTT. Supplemented by reference TRBV11-2 and TRBJ1-1, the full variable domain reads EAGVAQSPRYKIIEKRQSVAFWCNPISGHATLYWYQQILGQGPKLLIQFQNNGVVDDSQLPKDRFSAERLKGVDSTLKIQPAKLEDSAVYLCASSGNRNTEAFFGQGTRLTVV.

The gene calls are TRBV5-1 and TRBJ2-6; unclear D gene. This CDR3 is 14 amino acids long. Trimming cost V 6 bases and J 2 bases, with 9 bases left between them. CDR1 and CDR2 from the germline V gene are SGHRS and YFSETQ. In DNA form, the CDR3 reads TGCGCCAGCATCGACACTGCTGGGGCCAACGTCCTGACTTTC. Its translation: CASIDTAGANVLTF.

The V call is TRBV7-2, the J call TRBJ2-7; no clear D. This CDR3 is 14 amino acids long. Between the trimmed V and J ends, which lost 2 bases and 4 bases, there was a span of 12 bases. From germline, CDR1 is SGHTA and CDR2 FQGNSA. The CDR3 DNA reads as TGTGCCAGCAGCTTATTCGGGTCCGGGTACGAGCAGTACTTC. Its translation is CASSLFGSGYEQYF.

This CDR3 reads CASSHPGAHNEQFF. CDR3 sequence (DNA): TGCGCCAGCAGCCACCCCGGAGCCCACAATGAGCAGTTCTTC. The V gene is TRBV4-1, the J gene TRBJ2-1; D gene unclear. Trimming stripped 3 bases from V and 5 bases from J, with 11 bases between. The CDR3 runs to 14 residues. The germline V gene encodes CDR1 MGHRA and CDR2 YSYEKL.

The chain is built from TRBV9 and TRBJ1-1; TRBD1 agrees at 9 bases. CDR3 length equals 16 residues. Trimming took 2 bases from V and 4 from J; bases not matched to a gene: 9. CDR1 SGDLS and CDR2 YYNGEE come from the germline V gene. CDR3 sequence reads: CASSVDLTGGGTEAFF. The CDR3 region has the DNA TGTGCCAGCAGCGTCGACTTGACAGGGGGAGGCACTGAAGCTTTCTTT. Looking up the rest from reference TRBV9 and TRBJ1-1 gives the full variable domain: DSGVTQTPKHLITATGQRVTLRCSPRSGDLSVYWYQQSLDQGLQFLIQYYNGEERAKGNILERFSAQQFPDLHSELNLSSLELGDSALYFCASSVDLTGGGTEAFFGQGTRLTVV.

The genes are TRBV7-8 and TRBJ2-7; D may be TRBD1 (7 bases). The V end was cut by 1 base, the J end by 3 bases, with 13 bases between. The CDR3 runs 15 residues. Germline assignment: CDR1 SGHVS and CDR2 FQNEAQ. CDR3 residues: CASSLGGTANYEQYF. In DNA, the CDR3 is TGTGCCAGCAGCTTAGGCGGGACAGCCAACTACGAGCAGTACTTC.

The chain employs TRBV2 and TRBJ1-2; weak D call: TRBD1 (5 bases). In germline, CDR1 is SNHLY, CDR2 FYNNEI. V lost 1 base, J lost 3 bases, and 12 bases lay in between. The CDR3 extends over 15 amino acids. The CDR3 DNA sequence: TGTGCCAGCAGTGAAGTGGGGGGAACGGACTATGGCTACACCTTC. Protein product: CASSEVGGTDYGYTF.

The gene calls are TRBV5-1 and TRBJ2-7, with TRBD1 identical over 7 bases. Germline CDR1 and CDR2: SGHRS and YFSETQ. Trimming removed 2 bases from V and 6 bases from J; junction bases left unmatched: 8. The CDR3 is made up of 14 amino acids. In DNA form, the CDR3 reads TGCGCCAGCAGCTTAAGAGACAGGGTGGGCGAGCAGTACTTC. It specifies CASSLRDRVGEQYF.

The chain carries TRBV19 and TRBJ2-7, with a tentative D call TRBD1 (5 bases). This CDR3 has 14 amino acids. Germline-derived CDR1 and CDR2 are LNHDA and SQIVND (reference sequence). With 5 bases removed from V and 2 bases from J, the gap between germline ends came to 13 bases. The CDR3 sequence: CASSQGIRAYEQYF. The CDR3 coding sequence is TGTGCCAGTAGTCAGGGTATCAGGGCCTACGAGCAGTACTTC.

In the case of this clone: One end of the junction varies from germline; a read error may be responsible. CDR3: CASSLQTGTGCFF. CDR3 nucleotide sequence: TGTGCCAGCAGTCTCCAAACCGGGACAGGGTGTTTTTTT. The rearrangement joins TRBV28 to TRBJ2-3, with 9 bases aligning to TRBD1. The CDR3 length is 13 residues. The germline CDR1 and CDR2 sequences are MDHEN and SYDVKM.

The rearrangement uses TRBV5-8 and TRBJ2-6, with D possibly TRBD2 on 6 matching bases. Germline values: CDR1 SGHTS, CDR2 YDEGEE. The V gene lost 1 base and the J gene lost 3 bases, with 8 bases spanning the gap. The CDR3 has 15 amino acids. CDR3 protein: CASSLYGGGANVLTF. CDR3 nucleotides: TGTGCCAGCAGCTTGTACGGGGGTGGGGCCAACGTCCTGACTTTC.

This chain joins TRBV11-3 and TRBJ1-3, with D hard to call. The CDR3 consists of 15 residues. Germline CDR1 and CDR2: SGHNT and YENEEA. V dropped 6 bases and J dropped 0 bases, with 12 bases sitting between them. Here the CDR3 reads CASSWTGYSGNTIYF. CDR3 nucleotide sequence: TGTGCCAGCAGTTGGACGGGATACTCTGGAAACACCATATATTTT.

The CDR3 sequence: CASSETSGTAETQYF. DNA for the CDR3: TGTGCCAGCAGTGAGACTAGCGGGACTGCCGAGACCCAGTACTTC. The V call is TRBV25-1, the J call TRBJ2-5, with TRBD2 matching over 11 bases. CDR3 size: 15 residues. Germline V gene lookup returns CDR1 MGHDK and CDR2 SYGVNS. Trimming took 3 bases from V and 5 from J; bases not matched to a gene: 5.

The V call is TRBV5-1, the J call TRBJ1-4; D might be TRBD1 (5 bases). There are 14 residues in the CDR3. Germline values: CDR1 SGHRS, CDR2 YFSETQ. V lost 4 bases to trimming and J lost 4 bases, with 11 bases between them. CDR3: CASSLGANNEKLFF. The CDR3 DNA is TGCGCCAGCAGCCTAGGGGCCAATAATGAAAAACTGTTTTTT.

The rearrangement joins TRBV2 to TRBJ2-2, with TRBD1 matching over 7 bases. CDR1 and CDR2 from the germline V gene are SNHLY and FYNNEI. The CDR3 has 13 residues. Trimming took 5 bases from V and 11 from J; bases not matched to a gene: 8. The chain's CDR3 is CASSISRDRELFF. The CDR3 DNA follows: TGTGCCAGCAGTATCTCCCGGGACAGAGAGCTGTTTTTT.

V usage is TRBV10-3 and J usage is TRBJ1-3; no reliable D call. This CDR3 contains 14 residues. V shed 2 bases and J shed 2 bases, with 7 bases lying between them. Germline CDR1 is ENHRY and CDR2 is SYGVKD. CDR3 DNA sequence: TGTGCCATCAGTGAGATGAGGGCTGGAAACACCATATATTTT. It specifies CAISEMRAGNTIYF.

The chain links TRBV10-1 to TRBJ2-7; 8 bases are a match to TRBD1. The CDR3 extends over 15 amino acids. After removal of 2 bases from V and 7 bases from J, the junction contained 10 bases not matched to a gene. Germline CDR1 is WNHNN and CDR2 is SYGVQD (reference sequence). The CDR3 DNA follows: TGCGCCAGCAGTGAGCGCAGGGGGCCTTCTGATGAGCAGTACTTC. It is translated as CASSERRGPSDEQYF.

The chain couples TRBV5-6 to TRBJ1-2, with TRBD1 matching over 7 bases. V shed 4 bases, J shed 2 bases, and the junction held 8 bases outside the gene matches. This CDR3 comprises 15 residues. The germline CDR1 and CDR2 sequences are SGHDT and YYEEEE. CDR3 nucleotide sequence: TGTGCCAGCAGCCCGTCAGGGGGAGCCAACTATGGCTACACCTTC. It yields the protein CASSPSGGANYGYTF.

This sequence joins TRBV7-8 and TRBJ2-2; TRBD2 agrees at 9 bases. Germline V gene data show CDR1 as SGHVS and CDR2 as FQNEAQ. Trimming at V came to 1 base and at J to 6 bases, leaving 3 bases not matched to a gene. The CDR3 contains 15 residues. DNA for the CDR3: TGTGCCAGCAGCTTAGGGACTAGCGTCGCCGGGGAGCTGTTTTTT. Its translation is CASSLGTSVAGELFF.

The chain is built from TRBV30 and TRBJ2-1, with a tentative D call TRBD2 (6 bases). The CDR3 has 14 amino acids. The germline V and J ends were trimmed by 5 bases and 5 bases, with 16 bases remaining between them. Germline V gene lookup returns CDR1 GTSNPN and CDR2 SVGIG (reference sequence). The CDR3 protein is CAWGGQVDDNEQFF. The CDR3 bases are TGTGCCTGGGGAGGGCAAGTAGACGACAATGAGCAGTTCTTC.

The chain combines TRBV7-6 with TRBJ2-7, with a tentative D call TRBD2 (6 bases). TRBJ2-5 explains the end of the DNA better; the J call may be wrong. CDR1 is SGHVS, CDR2 FNYEAQ, per germline. This CDR3 has 15 amino acids. Here the CDR3 DNA reads TGTGCCAGCAGCCCACTGGCCGGGACTGCAGAGACCCAGTACTTC. Translated, it gives CASSPLAGTAETQYF.

The rearrangement links TRBV6-1 to TRBJ2-1; 11 positions agree with TRBD2. Germline assignment: CDR1 MNHNS and CDR2 SASEGT. The V and J ends lost 4 bases and 4 bases, in that order; junction bases with no gene match: 6. This CDR3 spans 16 amino acids. The CDR3 sequence is CASSARLAGGYNEQFF. Here the CDR3 DNA reads TGTGCCAGCAGTGCCCGTTTAGCGGGAGGGTACAATGAGCAGTTCTTC.

The chain is built from TRBV29-1 and TRBJ2-7; unclear D gene. The CDR3 has 11 amino acids. Germline V gives CDR1 SQVTM, CDR2 ANQGSEA. V was trimmed by 4 bases and J by 3 bases, leaving 7 bases between them. The CDR3 loop is CSVAHLYEQYF. CDR3 in DNA: TGCAGCGTTGCACACCTCTACGAGCAGTACTTC.

V and J are TRBV7-9 and TRBJ1-4; D is unclear. The V gene's germline CDR1 is SEHNR and CDR2 FQNEAQ (reference sequence). V lost 3 bases to trimming and J lost 9 bases, with 17 bases between them. The CDR3 length is 15 residues. The CDR3 loop reads CASSLTGSLVQKLFF. In nucleotides, the CDR3 is TGTGCCAGCAGCTTGACGGGTTCGTTGGTTCAAAAACTGTTTTTT.

The V call is TRBV29-1, the J call TRBJ1-3; D is unresolved. Germline V gene data show CDR1 as SQVTM and CDR2 as ANQGSEA. V was trimmed by 5 bases and J by 2 bases, leaving 10 bases between them. This CDR3 comprises 13 residues. The CDR3 nucleotides are TGCAGCGTTCGGGTTGATCCTGGAAACACCATATATTTT. Translated, it gives CSVRVDPGNTIYF.

The chain joins TRBV7-2 to TRBJ2-3, with 9 bases lining up with TRBD2. After removal of 1 base from V and 2 bases from J, the junction contained 4 bases not matched to a gene. Germline V lookup: CDR1 SGHTA, CDR2 FQGNSA. The CDR3 sequence is 16 residues long. Here the CDR3 reads CASSLGPSGNTDTQYF. As DNA, the CDR3 is TGTGCCAGCAGCTTAGGGCCTAGCGGGAACACAGATACGCAGTATTTT.

V is TRBV18 and J is TRBJ1-5; TRBD1 matches at 10 bases. This CDR3 region has 16 residues. V dropped 3 bases and J dropped 7; count of bases not matched to a gene: 9. Germline assignment: CDR1 KGHSH and CDR2 LQKENI. CDR3 protein: CASSPVATGGGQPQHF. The DNA of the CDR3 is TGTGCCAGCTCACCGGTAGCGACAGGGGGCGGACAGCCCCAGCATTTT.

V and J are TRBV11-3 and TRBJ2-2; TRBD1 aligns across 9 bases. Trimming took 3 bases from V and 6 from J; bases not matched to a gene: 2. The length of the CDR3 is 14 residues. Germline V gives CDR1 SGHNT, CDR2 YENEEA. The CDR3: CASSFGTGPGELFF. CDR3 DNA sequence: TGTGCCAGCAGCTTCGGGACAGGGCCCGGGGAGCTGTTTTTT.

This chain connects TRBV5-6 to TRBJ1-1, with D possibly being TRBD1 (5 bases). V gave up 4 bases and J gave up 4 bases, with 11 bases separating them. Germline CDR1 reads SGHDT; CDR2 reads YYEEEE. This CDR3 has 13 amino acids. The CDR3 region has the DNA TGTGCCAGCAGCGGGGACTTCCCCACTGAAGCTTTCTTT. Protein product: CASSGDFPTEAFF.

This chain links TRBV11-2 with TRBJ2-7; 8 bases agree with TRBD2. Germline V CDR1 and CDR2: SGHAT, FQNNGV. V lost 5 bases to trimming and J lost 0 bases; unmatched junction nucleotides: 9. This CDR3 has 16 residues. The CDR3 sequence: CASSPGGTFHSYEQYF. The CDR3, as DNA: TGTGCCAGCAGCCCGGGAGGGACATTCCACTCCTACGAGCAGTACTTC.